The TCR beta chain described here comes from a study of glioma-infiltrating T cells (dated by TCRdb to about 2016). The study in broad terms: Glioma tissue, non-neoplastic brain tissue and matched peripheral blood mononuclear cells were used as sources from which TCR alpha- and beta-chain repertoires were sequenced. To measure divergence between tissue and blood T-cell populations, each tissue-infiltrating repertoire was compared with the peripheral blood repertoire of the same patient. The paired cohort comprised three low-grade glioma patients, eight or nine primary glioblastoma patients and three non-glioma patients contributing non-neoplastic brain tissue. Results and caveats for the whole study, not just this receptor: Group comparisons were based on small numbers of patients: three non-neoplastic, three low-grade glioma and roughly eight glioblastoma patients. Tissue and blood shared very few CDR3 sequences, a result attributed to high CDR3 diversity and limited sampling. VJ-independent divergence between tissue and blood was found to be below expectation in non-neoplastic patients but above expectation in all gliomas, particularly low-grade gliomas.

Relative to germline, V is 7 bases shorter and J is 10 bases shorter, with 17 bases between their ends. There are 13 amino acids in the CDR3, from cysteine to phenylalanine inclusive. The only DNA kept is the CDR3, 39 bases in frame from the first base. TCR alpha and beta CDR3 regions were amplified with the iRepertoire nested amplicon-rescue multiplex PCR (arm-PCR) platform from RNA. One-step reverse transcription and amplification used roughly 95-450 ng of tissue mRNA or PBMC total RNA as input. Following bead purification, Illumina adapters were added by a secondary multiplex PCR, and libraries between 200 and 400 bp were gel-purified. Libraries carried internal 6-nucleotide barcodes used for demultiplexing. Libraries were sequenced on an Illumina MiSeq with 2x220 or 2x250 nucleotide paired-end reads. Turning to the authors' computational methods: Paired reads were merged using FLASH 1.2.11 and were aligned to the GRCh37 human genome using BWA-MEM, after which TRA and TRB reads were extracted. For V and J assignment, an IMGT-derived reference of cassette sequences and CDR3 motifs that included pseudogenes was used. Three-frame translation of reads was performed, and productive CDR3s were defined as those with a C...FGXG motif and no stop codons. Unique combinations of V-J cassette pair and CDR3 amino acid sequence were defined as clonotypes. Reads were filtered by Hamming distance, thresholded by each sample's sequence error rate in mapped regions. The public sequencing data were trimmed at Q25 with fastp and processed into clonotypes with MiXCR by TCRdb, which kept only in-frame beta chains. All rows with the same CDR3 protein become a single entry with the most common DNA and genes. These V and J calls derive from TCRdb rather than the authors' analysis. The sample yields about 190,000 distinct CDR3 sequences; more than 25% were counted once. Clones ranked in the top ten supply 20% of the sample.

This clonotype was seen many times. Its target antigen remains unknown. Qualities for individual bases were not recorded, and no much larger clone is one base off. Sequencing was done on a sample of glioma tissue, nonneoplastic brain tissue, or PBMCs (not recorded which). This chain is built from TRBV12-3 or TRBV12-4 and TRBJ2-1; D gene: possibly TRBD2, on 7 matching bases. The receptor comes from a human donor with low-grade glioma or glioblastoma, undergoing nonglioma brain surgery, or in good health (not recorded which). The CDR3 loop reads CASKGGGSGEQFF. The nucleotides read TGTGCCAGCAAGGGGGGGGGATCAGGGGAGCAGTTCTTC.